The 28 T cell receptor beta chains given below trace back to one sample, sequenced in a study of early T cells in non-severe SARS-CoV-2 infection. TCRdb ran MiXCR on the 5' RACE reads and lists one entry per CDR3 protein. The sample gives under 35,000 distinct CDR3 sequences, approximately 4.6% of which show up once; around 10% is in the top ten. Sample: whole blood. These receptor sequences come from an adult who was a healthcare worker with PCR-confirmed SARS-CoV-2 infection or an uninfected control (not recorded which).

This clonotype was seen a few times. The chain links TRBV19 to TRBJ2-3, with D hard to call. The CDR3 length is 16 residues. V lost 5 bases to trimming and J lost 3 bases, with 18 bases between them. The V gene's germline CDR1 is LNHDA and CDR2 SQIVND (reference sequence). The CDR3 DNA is TGTGCCAGTAGTTTTGTGACCGGTCCCGGGACAGATACGCAGTATTTT. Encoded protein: CASSFVTGPGTDTQYF. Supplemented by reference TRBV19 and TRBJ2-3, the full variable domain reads DGGITQSPKYLFRKEGQNVTLSCEQNLNHDAMYWYRQDPGQGLRLIYYSQIVNDFQKGDIAEGYSVSREKKESFPLTVTSAQKNPTAFYLCASSFVTGPGTDTQYFGPGTRLTVL.

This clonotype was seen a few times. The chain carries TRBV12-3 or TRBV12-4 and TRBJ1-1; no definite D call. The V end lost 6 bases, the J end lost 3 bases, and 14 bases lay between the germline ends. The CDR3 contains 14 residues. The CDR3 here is CASSSHLGHTEAFF. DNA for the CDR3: TGTGCCAGCAGCTCCCATCTTGGGCACACTGAAGCTTTCTTT.

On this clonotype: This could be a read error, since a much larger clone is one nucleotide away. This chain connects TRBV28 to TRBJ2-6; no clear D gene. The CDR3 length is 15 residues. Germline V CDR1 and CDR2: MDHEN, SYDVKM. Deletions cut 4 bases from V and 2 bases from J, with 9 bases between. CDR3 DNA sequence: TGTGCCAGCAGTTCTGTCGGCGCTGGGGCCAACGTCCTGACTTTC. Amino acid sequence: CASSSVGAGANVLTF.

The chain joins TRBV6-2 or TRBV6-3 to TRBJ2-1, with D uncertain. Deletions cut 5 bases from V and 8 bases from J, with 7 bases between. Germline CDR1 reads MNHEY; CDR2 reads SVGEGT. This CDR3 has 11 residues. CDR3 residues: CASSPLHEQFF. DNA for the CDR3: TGTGCCAGCAGTCCCCTGCATGAGCAGTTCTTC.

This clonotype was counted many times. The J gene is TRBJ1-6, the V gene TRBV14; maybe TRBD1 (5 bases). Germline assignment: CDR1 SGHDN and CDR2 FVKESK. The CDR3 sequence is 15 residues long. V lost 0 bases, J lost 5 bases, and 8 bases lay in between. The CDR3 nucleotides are TGTGCCAGCAGCCAAGAGACAGCGAATAATTCACCCCTCCACTTT. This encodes CASSQETANNSPLHF.

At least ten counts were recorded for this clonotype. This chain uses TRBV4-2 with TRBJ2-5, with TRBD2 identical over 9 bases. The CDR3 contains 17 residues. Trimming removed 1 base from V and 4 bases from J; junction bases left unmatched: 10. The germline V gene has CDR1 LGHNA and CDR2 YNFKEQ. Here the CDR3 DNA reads TGTGCCAGCAGCCAAGCTTCCGGCGGGGGGGCCGGAGAGACCCAGTACTTC. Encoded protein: CASSQASGGGAGETQYF.

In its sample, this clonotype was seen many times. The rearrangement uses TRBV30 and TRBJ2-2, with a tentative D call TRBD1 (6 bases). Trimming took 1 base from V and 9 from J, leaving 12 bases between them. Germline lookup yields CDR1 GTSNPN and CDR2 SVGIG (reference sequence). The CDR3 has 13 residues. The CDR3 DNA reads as TGTGCCTGGAGTGGGACAGTATCTCGGGAGCTGTTTTTT. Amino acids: CAWSGTVSRELFF.

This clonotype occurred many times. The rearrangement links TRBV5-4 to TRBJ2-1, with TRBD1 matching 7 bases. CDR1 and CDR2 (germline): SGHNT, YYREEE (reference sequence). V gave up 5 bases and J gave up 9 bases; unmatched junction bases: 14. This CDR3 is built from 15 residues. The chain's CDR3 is CASRRDGTAVGEQFF. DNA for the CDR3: TGTGCCAGCAGACGGGACGGGACAGCAGTGGGTGAGCAGTTCTTC.

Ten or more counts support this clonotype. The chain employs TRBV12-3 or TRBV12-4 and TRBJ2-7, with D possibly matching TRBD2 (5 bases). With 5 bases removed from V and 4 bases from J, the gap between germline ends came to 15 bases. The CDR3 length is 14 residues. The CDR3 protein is CASSPSSGEYEQYF. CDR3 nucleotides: TGTGCCAGCAGTCCGTCGAGCGGAGAATACGAGCAGTACTTC.

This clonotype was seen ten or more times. CDR3 bases: TGTGCCAGCAGCAAATACGACAGAAACACTGAAGCTTTCTTT. Its translation is CASSKYDRNTEAFF. This chain links TRBV6-1 with TRBJ1-1, with D possibly being TRBD1 (5 bases). Germline CDR1 is MNHNS and CDR2 is SASEGT. The CDR3 totals 14 residues. Trimming cost V 6 bases and J 2 bases, with 13 bases left between them.

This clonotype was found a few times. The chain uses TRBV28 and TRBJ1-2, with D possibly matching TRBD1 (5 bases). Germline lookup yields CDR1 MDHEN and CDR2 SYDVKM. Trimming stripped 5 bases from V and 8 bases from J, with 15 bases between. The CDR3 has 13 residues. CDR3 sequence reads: CASSPWGLKGYTF. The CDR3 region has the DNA TGTGCCAGCAGTCCTTGGGGGTTGAAAGGCTACACCTTC.

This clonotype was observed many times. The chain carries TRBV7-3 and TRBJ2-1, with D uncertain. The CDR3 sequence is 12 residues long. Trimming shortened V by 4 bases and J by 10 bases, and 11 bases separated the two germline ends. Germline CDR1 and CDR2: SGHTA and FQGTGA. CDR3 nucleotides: TGTGCCAGCAGCTCCCGGACGGGCGAGCAGTTCTTC. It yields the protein CASSSRTGEQFF.

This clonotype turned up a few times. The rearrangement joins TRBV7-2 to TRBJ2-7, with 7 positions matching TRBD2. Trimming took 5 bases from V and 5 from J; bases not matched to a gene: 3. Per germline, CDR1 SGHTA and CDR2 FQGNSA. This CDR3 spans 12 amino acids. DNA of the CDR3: TGTGCCAGCAGCCACGGACTAGACGAGCAGTACTTC. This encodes CASSHGLDEQYF.

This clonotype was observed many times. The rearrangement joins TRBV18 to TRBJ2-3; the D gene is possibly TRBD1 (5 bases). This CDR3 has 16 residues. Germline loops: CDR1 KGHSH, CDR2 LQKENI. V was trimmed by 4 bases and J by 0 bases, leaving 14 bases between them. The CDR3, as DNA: TGTGCCAGCTCACTATTGCAGGGAACTAGCACAGATACGCAGTATTTT. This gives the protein CASSLLQGTSTDTQYF.

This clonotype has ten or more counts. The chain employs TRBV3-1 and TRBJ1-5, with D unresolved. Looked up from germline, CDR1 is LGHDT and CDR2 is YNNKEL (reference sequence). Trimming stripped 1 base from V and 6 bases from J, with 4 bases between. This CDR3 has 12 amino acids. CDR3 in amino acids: CASSQVGQPQHF. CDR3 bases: TGTGCCAGCAGCCAAGTAGGTCAGCCCCAGCATTTT.

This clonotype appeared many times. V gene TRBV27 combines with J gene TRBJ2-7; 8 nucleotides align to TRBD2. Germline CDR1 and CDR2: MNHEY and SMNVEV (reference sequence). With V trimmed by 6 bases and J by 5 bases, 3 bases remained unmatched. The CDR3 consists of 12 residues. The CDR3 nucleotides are TGTGCCAGCAGGGGACTAGTGGACGAGCAGTACTTC. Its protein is CASRGLVDEQYF.

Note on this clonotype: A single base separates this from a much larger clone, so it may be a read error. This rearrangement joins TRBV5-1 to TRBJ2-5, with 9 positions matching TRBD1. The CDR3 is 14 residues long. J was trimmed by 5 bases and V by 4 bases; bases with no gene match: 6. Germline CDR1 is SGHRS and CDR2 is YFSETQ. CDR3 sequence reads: CASSPDRGAETQYF. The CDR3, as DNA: TGCGCCAGCAGCCCGGACAGGGGCGCGGAGACCCAGTACTTC. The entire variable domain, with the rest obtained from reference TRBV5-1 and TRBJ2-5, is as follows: KAGVTQTPRYLIKTRGQQVTLSCSPISGHRSVSWYQQTPGQGLQFLFEYFSETQRNKGNFPGRFSGRQFSNSRSEMNVSTLELGDSALYLCASSPDRGAETQYFGPGTRLLVL.

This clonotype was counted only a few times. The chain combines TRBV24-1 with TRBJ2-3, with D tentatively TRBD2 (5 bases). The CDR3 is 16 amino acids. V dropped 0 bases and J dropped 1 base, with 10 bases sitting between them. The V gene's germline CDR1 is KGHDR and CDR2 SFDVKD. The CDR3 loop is CATSDLGTEGTDTQYF. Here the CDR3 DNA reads TGTGCCACCAGTGATTTGGGAACGGAGGGCACAGATACGCAGTATTTT.

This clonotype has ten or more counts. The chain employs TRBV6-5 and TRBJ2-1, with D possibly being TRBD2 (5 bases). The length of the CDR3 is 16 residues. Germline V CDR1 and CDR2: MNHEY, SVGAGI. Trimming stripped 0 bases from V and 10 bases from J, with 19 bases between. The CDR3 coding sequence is TGTGCCAGCAGTTACTCGTTGAAGGGAGTGACGGGGGAGCAGTTCTTC. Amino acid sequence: CASSYSLKGVTGEQFF.

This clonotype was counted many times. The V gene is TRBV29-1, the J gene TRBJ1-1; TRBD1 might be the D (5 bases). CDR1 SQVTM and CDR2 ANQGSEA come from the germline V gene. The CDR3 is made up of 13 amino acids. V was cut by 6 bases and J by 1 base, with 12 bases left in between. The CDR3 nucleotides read TGCAGCGTCGGCGGCAGGGCGAACACTGAAGCTTTCTTT. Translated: CSVGGRANTEAFF.

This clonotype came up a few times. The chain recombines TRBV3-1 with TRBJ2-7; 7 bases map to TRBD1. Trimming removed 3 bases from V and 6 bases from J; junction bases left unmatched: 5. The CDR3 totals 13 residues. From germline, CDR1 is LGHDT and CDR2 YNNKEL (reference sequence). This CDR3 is CASSHDRVGEQYF. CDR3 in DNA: TGTGCCAGCAGCCATGACAGGGTTGGCGAGCAGTACTTC.

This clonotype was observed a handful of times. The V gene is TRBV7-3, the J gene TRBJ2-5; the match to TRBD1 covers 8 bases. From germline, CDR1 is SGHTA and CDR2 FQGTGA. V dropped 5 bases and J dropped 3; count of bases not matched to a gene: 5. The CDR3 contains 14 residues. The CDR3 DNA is TGTGCCAGCAGCCTTCCAGGGGGCGAAGAGACCCAGTACTTC. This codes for CASSLPGGEETQYF.

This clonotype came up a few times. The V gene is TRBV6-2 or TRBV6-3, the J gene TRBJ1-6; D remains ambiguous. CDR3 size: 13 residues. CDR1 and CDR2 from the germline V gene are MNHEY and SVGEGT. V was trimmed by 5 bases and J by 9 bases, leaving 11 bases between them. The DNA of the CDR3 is TGTGCCAGCAGTCCCGGACTTAGTTCACCCCTCCACTTT. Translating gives CASSPGLSSPLHF.

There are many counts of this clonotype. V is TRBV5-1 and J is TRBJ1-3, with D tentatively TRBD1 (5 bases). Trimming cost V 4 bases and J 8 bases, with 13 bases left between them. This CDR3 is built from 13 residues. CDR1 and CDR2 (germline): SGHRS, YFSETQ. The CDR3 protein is CASSVGSGDTIYF. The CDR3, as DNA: TGCGCCAGCAGCGTGGGCTCGGGGGACACCATATATTTT.

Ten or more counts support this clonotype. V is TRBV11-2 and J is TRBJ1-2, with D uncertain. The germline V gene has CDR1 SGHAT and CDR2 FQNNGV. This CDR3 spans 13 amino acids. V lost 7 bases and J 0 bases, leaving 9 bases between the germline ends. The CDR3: CASTHEANYGYTF. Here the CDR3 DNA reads TGTGCCAGCACCCACGAGGCTAACTATGGCTACACCTTC.

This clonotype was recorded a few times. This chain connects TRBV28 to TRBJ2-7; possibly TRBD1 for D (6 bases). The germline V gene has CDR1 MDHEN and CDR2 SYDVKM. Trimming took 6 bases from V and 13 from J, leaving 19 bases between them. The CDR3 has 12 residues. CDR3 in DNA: TGTGCCAGCAGCCCTCGGACAGACCTCCGTTACTTC. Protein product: CASSPRTDLRYF.

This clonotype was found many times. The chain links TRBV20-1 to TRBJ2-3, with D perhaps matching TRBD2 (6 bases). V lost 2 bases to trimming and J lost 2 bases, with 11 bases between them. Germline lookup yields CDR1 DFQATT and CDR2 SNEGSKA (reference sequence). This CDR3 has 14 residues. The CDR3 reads CSARTRGDTDTQYF. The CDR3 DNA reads TGCAGTGCTAGAACCCGCGGGGACACAGATACGCAGTATTTT.

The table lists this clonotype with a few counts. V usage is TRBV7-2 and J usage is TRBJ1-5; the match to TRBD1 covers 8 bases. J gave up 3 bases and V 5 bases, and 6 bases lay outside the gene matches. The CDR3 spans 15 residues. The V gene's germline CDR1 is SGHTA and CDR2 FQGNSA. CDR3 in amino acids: CASSTWTGFNQPQHF. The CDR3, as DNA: TGTGCCAGCAGCACCTGGACAGGGTTCAATCAGCCCCAGCATTTT.